This T cell receptor beta chain came from a study of T cells in Graves' hyperthyroidism and ophthalmopathy. Study-wide results and limits: Blood also contained most expanded thyroid clonotypes above 0.001. The model forecast ophthalmopathy, anticipating it by a median approximately 6 months before onset.

TCR beta CDR3 regions were amplified from RNA. Primed by the HTBI set, a first-round RT-PCR was run on the TCR CDR3. TCRdb re-derived calls from the multiplex PCR reads in MiXCR, one entry per CDR3 protein. Among 350,000 or so distinct CDR3 sequences listed, 21% were seen once. Stability of Graves' hyperthyroidism was defined as absent ophthalmopathy progression within 18 months. Each diagnosis was grounded in clinical symptoms, serum thyroxine and TRAb, thyroid ultrasound, and orbital computed tomography. The junction had 7 bases not matched to a gene; V was cut back by 5 bases and J by 6 bases. The CDR3 is made up of 15 amino acids. Germline loops: CDR1 SNHLY, CDR2 FYNNEI. On this clonotype: The antigen is undetermined.

Sequencing was performed on blood. The clonotype originates from a woman aged 45-60 years with Graves' hyperthyroidism. J is TRBJ2-2 and V is TRBV2, with 9 bases that match TRBD1. The CDR3 sequence: CASSRTGVRSGELFF. CDR3 DNA sequence: TGTGCCAGCAGTCGGACAGGGGTGAGGTCCGGGGAGCTGTTTTTT.